This T cell receptor beta chain was captured by sequencing in a study of shared clonotypes between healthy human individuals. Study-wide results and limits: Sorted-subset samples were not fully sequenced, rarefaction indicated.

The sample holds a few counts of this clone. The antigen is undetermined. This table comes from immunoSEQ multiplex PCR, and its TCRdb copy is limited to in-frame clones, with some not included. The sample lists a few million clones, around 90% occurring once. V lost 7 bases, J lost 7 bases, and 4 bases stayed unmatched. The CDR3 has 12 amino acids. Germline V CDR1 and CDR2: MNHEY, SVGAGI. The J gene is TRBJ2-1, the V gene TRBV6-5, with 7 bases that match TRBD1. Material for sequencing was naive CD4+ T cells from PBMCs. Indicated subset: CD45RA+ positively selected. The clonotype comes from a man younger than 35 in good health. Some clones in this sample may be carry-over from other donors' samples. CDR3 nucleotide sequence: TGTGCCAGCACCCGACAGGGTAATGAGCAGTTCTTC. Amino acids: CASTRQGNEQFF.